This T cell receptor (beta chain) originates from a study of T-cell reconstitution after alpha-beta-depleted transplantation in children. CDR1 and CDR2 (germline): KGHSH, LQKENI. Trimming removed 3 bases at V and 5 bases at J, with 13 bases between. CDR3 size: 14 residues. A library of TCRbeta sequences, prepared with unique molecular identifiers, was generated. One entry per CDR3 protein results from TCRdb running MiXCR on the PCR reads. The sample carries approximately 350,000 distinct CDR3 sequences, approximately 12% recorded once. A few counts support this clonotype. The sequenced sample was PBMCs, obtained from the stem cell graft. J is TRBJ1-1 and V is TRBV18, with TRBD1 as a possible D gene (5 bases). The source is a human donor who donated a stem cell graft to a child with Fanconi anemia. This CDR3 is CASSPGLSRTEAFF. The CDR3 region has the DNA TGTGCCAGCTCACCGGGACTTTCGCGGACTGAAGCTTTCTTT. Based on the CDR3 plus reference TRBV18 and TRBJ1-1, the full variable domain is NAGVMQNPRHLVRRRGQEARLRCSPMKGHSHVYWYRQLPEEGLKFMVYLQKENIIDESGMPKERFSAEFPKEGPSILRIQQVVRGDSAAYFCASSPGLSRTEAFFGQGTRLTVV.